This is a list of T cell receptor beta chains from one sample in a study of tissue T cells after allogeneic stem cell transplantation. Assay: immunoSEQ multiplex PCR; the TCRdb copy retains only in-frame clones and omits some. This sample has thousands of clones; about 80% occur once, and the top ten carry about 23%. Sequencing was performed on small intestine tissue, taken at autopsy. The source of these receptors is an older male patient with steroid-refractory graft-versus-host disease after an allogeneic stem cell transplant. Some T cells could come from the graft donor. The CDR3 runs from the conserved cysteine through the conserved F or W. The order of the fields is V gene, D gene, J gene, clone size, CDR3 protein, CDR3 DNA. The D gene is left open where the match is weak. Rows may omit the clone size; those that give it use once, few, many or a size class.

v_call: TRBV5-1
d_call: NA
j_call: TRBJ1-4
clone_size: NA
cdr3_aa: CASSSSPQGKTNEKLFF
cdr3_nt: TGCGCCAGCAGCTCCAGCCCACAGGGTAAAACTAATGAAAAACTGTTTTTT

v_call: TRBV28
d_call: NA
j_call: TRBJ1-5
clone_size: NA
cdr3_aa: CASSPYSDGTWEGGTSQPQHF
cdr3_nt: TGTGCCAGCAGTCCCTACTCTGACGGGACATGGGAGGGTGGGACGTCTCAGCCCCAGCATTTT

v_call: TRBV6-5
d_call: TRBD1
j_call: TRBJ2-7
clone_size: NA
cdr3_aa: CASSPSQGSGEQYF
cdr3_nt: TGTGCCAGCAGTCCGTCACAGGGGTCGGGCGAGCAGTACTTC

v_call: TRBV28
d_call: NA
j_call: TRBJ2-5
clone_size: NA
cdr3_aa: CASSLSPRQETQYF
cdr3_nt: TGTGCCAGCAGTTTATCGCCGCGGCAAGAGACCCAGTACTTC

v_call: TRBV6-6
d_call: NA
j_call: TRBJ1-5
clone_size: NA
cdr3_aa: CASSRPSLRGNSNQPQHF
cdr3_nt: TGTGCCAGCAGTCGACCGTCCCTCCGAGGTAATAGCAATCAGCCCCAGCATTTT

v_call: TRBV11-2
d_call: NA
j_call: TRBJ2-6
clone_size: few
cdr3_aa: CASSSPQQTGANVLTF
cdr3_nt: TGTGCCAGCAGCTCCCCCCAGCAGACTGGGGCCAACGTCCTGACTTTC

v_call: TRBV5-4
d_call: NA
j_call: TRBJ1-5
clone_size: NA
cdr3_aa: CASSEDRNQPQHF
cdr3_nt: TGTGCCAGCAGCGAAGACAGAAATCAGCCCCAGCATTTT

v_call: TRBV7-9
d_call: TRBD2
j_call: TRBJ2-5
clone_size: NA
cdr3_aa: CASSLRGGGGETQYF
cdr3_nt: TGTGCCAGCAGCTTAAGAGGTGGCGGGGGAGAGACCCAGTACTTC

v_call: TRBV7-3
d_call: NA
j_call: TRBJ2-3
clone_size: NA
cdr3_aa: CASSLAPLQGTDTQYF
cdr3_nt: TGTGCCAGCAGCTTAGCCCCATTACAGGGAACAGATACGCAGTATTTT

v_call: TRBV25-1
d_call: TRBD1
j_call: TRBJ2-1
clone_size: few
cdr3_aa: CASSGTGVSNEQFF
cdr3_nt: TGTGCCAGCAGCGGGACAGGGGTTAGCAATGAGCAGTTCTTC

v_call: TRBV7-7
d_call: NA
j_call: TRBJ1-5
clone_size: NA
cdr3_aa: CASSLGENQPQHF
cdr3_nt: TGTGCTAGCAGCTTAGGGGAGAATCAGCCCCAGCATTTT

v_call: TRBV4-2
d_call: NA
j_call: TRBJ1-4
clone_size: NA
cdr3_aa: CASSQDSVGAANEKLFF
cdr3_nt: TGTGCCAGCAGCCAAGACTCCGTAGGTGCCGCTAATGAAAAACTGTTTTTT

v_call: TRBV19
d_call: NA
j_call: TRBJ1-3
clone_size: NA
cdr3_aa: CASSIALTSGNTIYF
cdr3_nt: TGTGCCAGTAGTATAGCCCTGACCTCTGGAAACACCATATATTTT

v_call: TRBV6-2/TRBV6-3
d_call: NA
j_call: TRBJ1-5
clone_size: NA
cdr3_aa: CASSYSGGSNQPQHF
cdr3_nt: TGTGCCAGCAGTTACTCGGGGGGCAGCAATCAGCCCCAGCATTTT

v_call: TRBV27
d_call: TRBD2
j_call: TRBJ2-7
clone_size: few
cdr3_aa: CASRGLAGVPYEQYF
cdr3_nt: TGTGCCAGCAGGGGACTAGCGGGGGTCCCCTACGAGCAGTACTTC

v_call: TRBV6-4
d_call: NA
j_call: TRBJ1-6
clone_size: once
cdr3_aa: CASSDPHHREYRLGSFRTSPLHF
cdr3_nt: TGTGCCAGCAGTGACCCACACCACAGGGAGTATAGGCTTGGATCGTTTCGGACTTCACCCCTCCACTTT

v_call: TRBV5-3
d_call: NA
j_call: TRBJ2-5
clone_size: NA
cdr3_aa: CARSPKAGRPGETQYF
cdr3_nt: TGTGCCAGAAGCCCCAAAGCGGGCCGGCCGGGGGAGACCCAGTACTTC

v_call: TRBV15
d_call: TRBD1
j_call: TRBJ1-4
clone_size: NA
cdr3_aa: CATSRGQGEGEKLFF
cdr3_nt: TGTGCCACCAGCAGAGGACAGGGCGAGGGTGAAAAACTGTTTTTT

v_call: TRBV19
d_call: NA
j_call: TRBJ1-5
clone_size: NA
cdr3_aa: CASSRDTDNQPQHF
cdr3_nt: TGTGCCAGTTCCCGGGACACCGACAATCAGCCCCAGCATTTT

v_call: TRBV7-2
d_call: NA
j_call: TRBJ2-1
clone_size: NA
cdr3_aa: CASSYAREGESAFF
cdr3_nt: TGTGCCAGCAGCTACGCTAGAGAGGGTGAATCTGCGTTCTTC

v_call: TRBV27
d_call: NA
j_call: TRBJ2-2
clone_size: NA
cdr3_aa: CATILTWGHTGELFF
cdr3_nt: TGTGCCACCATCCTTACCTGGGGGCACACCGGGGAGCTGTTTTTT

v_call: TRBV20-1
d_call: NA
j_call: TRBJ1-1
clone_size: NA
cdr3_aa: CSATEDTEAFF
cdr3_nt: TGCAGTGCTACCGAGGACACTGAAGCTTTCTTT

v_call: TRBV5-1
d_call: NA
j_call: TRBJ1-1
clone_size: NA
cdr3_aa: CASSRGRDSFAGMNTEAFF
cdr3_nt: TGCGCCAGCAGCCGGGGGCGCGACAGCTTTGCAGGGATGAACACTGAAGCTTTCTTT

v_call: TRBV3-1/TRBV3-2
d_call: NA
j_call: TRBJ1-4
clone_size: NA
cdr3_aa: CASSQGGELNEKLFF
cdr3_nt: TGTGCCAGCAGCCAAGGGGGAGAACTTAATGAAAAACTGTTTTTT

v_call: TRBV5-1
d_call: NA
j_call: TRBJ1-2
clone_size: NA
cdr3_aa: CASSWVDRKDGYTF
cdr3_nt: TGCGCCAGCAGCTGGGTAGACAGAAAAGATGGCTACACCTTC

v_call: TRBV12-3/TRBV12-4
d_call: NA
j_call: TRBJ1-1
clone_size: large
cdr3_aa: CASSKTGNTEAFF
cdr3_nt: TGTGCCAGCAGTAAGACAGGGAACACTGAAGCTTTCTTT

v_call: TRBV28
d_call: TRBD1
j_call: TRBJ1-1
clone_size: NA
cdr3_aa: CASSLGQGGTEAFF
cdr3_nt: TGTGCCAGCAGTTTAGGACAGGGTGGCACTGAAGCTTTCTTT

v_call: TRBV2
d_call: TRBD2
j_call: TRBJ2-3
clone_size: NA
cdr3_aa: CASKPLAGGPGTQYF
cdr3_nt: TGTGCCAGCAAACCCCTAGCGGGGGGGCCGGGTACGCAGTATTTT

v_call: TRBV20-1
d_call: TRBD1
j_call: TRBJ1-1
clone_size: NA
cdr3_aa: CSASTGESYTEAFF
cdr3_nt: TGCAGTGCTAGTACAGGGGAAAGTTACACTGAAGCTTTCTTT

v_call: TRBV2
d_call: TRBD1
j_call: TRBJ1-4
clone_size: NA
cdr3_aa: CASGQVLEKLFF
cdr3_nt: TGTGCCAGCGGACAGGTCTTAGAAAAACTGTTTTTT

v_call: TRBV5-1
d_call: TRBD1
j_call: TRBJ1-4
clone_size: NA
cdr3_aa: CASSLGQGTNEKLFF
cdr3_nt: TGCGCCAGCAGCTTGGGACAGGGGACTAATGAAAAACTGTTTTTT

v_call: TRBV6-5
d_call: NA
j_call: TRBJ1-2
clone_size: once
cdr3_aa: CASKASRSDGYTF
cdr3_nt: TGTGCCAGCAAGGCGTCCAGGTCAGATGGCTACACCTTC

v_call: TRBV11-2
d_call: NA
j_call: TRBJ1-4
clone_size: NA
cdr3_aa: CASSHPVSEKLFF
cdr3_nt: TGTGCCAGCAGCCATCCGGTGAGCGAAAAACTGTTTTTT

v_call: TRBV19
d_call: NA
j_call: TRBJ2-2
clone_size: NA
cdr3_aa: CASHPGRRGPLLNTGELFF
cdr3_nt: TGTGCCAGTCACCCTGGGCGGCGGGGGCCACTACTGAACACCGGGGAGCTGTTTTTT

v_call: TRBV3-1/TRBV3-2
d_call: NA
j_call: TRBJ1-3
clone_size: large
cdr3_aa: CASSQADWGGSGNTIYF
cdr3_nt: TGTGCCAGCAGCCAAGCCGATTGGGGGGGCAGTGGAAACACCATATATTTT

v_call: TRBV10-1
d_call: TRBD1
j_call: TRBJ1-2
clone_size: NA
cdr3_aa: CASSESGTAYGYTF
cdr3_nt: TGCGCCAGCAGTGAGTCGGGGACAGCCTATGGCTACACCTTC

v_call: TRBV7-2
d_call: NA
j_call: TRBJ2-2
clone_size: NA
cdr3_aa: CASSFGANTGELFF
cdr3_nt: TGTGCCAGCAGCTTTGGCGCGAACACCGGGGAGCTGTTTTTT

v_call: TRBV29-1
d_call: TRBD1
j_call: TRBJ2-5
clone_size: NA
cdr3_aa: CSVEGEDRGRPQETQYF
cdr3_nt: TGCAGCGTTGAAGGGGAGGACAGGGGGCGCCCCCAAGAGACCCAGTACTTC